What follows is one T cell receptor beta chain and its context. Its antigen is currently unknown. Germline CDR1 reads LNHDA; CDR2 reads SQIVND (reference sequence). The CDR3 extends over 13 amino acids. The junction had 2 bases not matched to a gene; V was cut back by 7 bases and J by 1 base. Per the original data handling: ImmunoSEQ output held junction-only sequences without quality scores, so filtering differed. Here immunoSEQ multiplex PCR was the method, and the copy in TCRdb shows in-frame clones only, minus some. For V, J and clone size, that table is used; D and trimming come from the DNA. The sample lists under 600,000 clones; around 80% were seen once. This entry belongs to a study of shared clonotypes between healthy human individuals. Study results and limitations: It was only blood that was sampled, and tissue repertoires likely differ. The diversity represented, both genetic and in exposure history, was limited by few donors.

About 100 million PBMCs per unsorted sample were used for genomic DNA. V and J are TRBV19 and TRBJ2-5, with 8 bases identical to TRBD2. The sequence was collected from a woman in her forties in good health. Some clones in this sample may be carry-over from other donors' samples. The sample taken for sequencing was PBMCs. Here the CDR3 DNA reads TGTGCCAGTACGACTAGCGCCCAAGAGACCCAGTACTTC. Translating gives CASTTSAQETQYF.